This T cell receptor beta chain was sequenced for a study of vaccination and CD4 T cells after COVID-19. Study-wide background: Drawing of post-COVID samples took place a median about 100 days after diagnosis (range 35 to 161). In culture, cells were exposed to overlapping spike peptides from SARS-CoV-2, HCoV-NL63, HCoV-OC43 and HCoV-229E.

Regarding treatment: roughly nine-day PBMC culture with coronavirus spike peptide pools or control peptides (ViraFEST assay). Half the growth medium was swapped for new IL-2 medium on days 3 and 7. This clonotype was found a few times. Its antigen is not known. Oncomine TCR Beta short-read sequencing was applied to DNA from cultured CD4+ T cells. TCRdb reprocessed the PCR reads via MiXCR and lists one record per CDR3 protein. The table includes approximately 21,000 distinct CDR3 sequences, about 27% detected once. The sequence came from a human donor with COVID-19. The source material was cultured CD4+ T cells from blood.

In DNA form, the CDR3 reads TGCAGTGCTAGCGCGGGACAGGACTCCTACAATGAGCAGTTCTTC. This encodes CSASAGQDSYNEQFF. The chain combines TRBV20-1 with TRBJ2-1, with 8 bases identical to TRBD1. The V gene end was trimmed by 3 bases and the J gene end by 0 bases; junction bases not matched to a gene: 4. CDR1 is DFQATT, CDR2 SNEGSKA, per germline (reference sequence). The CDR3 has 15 residues.